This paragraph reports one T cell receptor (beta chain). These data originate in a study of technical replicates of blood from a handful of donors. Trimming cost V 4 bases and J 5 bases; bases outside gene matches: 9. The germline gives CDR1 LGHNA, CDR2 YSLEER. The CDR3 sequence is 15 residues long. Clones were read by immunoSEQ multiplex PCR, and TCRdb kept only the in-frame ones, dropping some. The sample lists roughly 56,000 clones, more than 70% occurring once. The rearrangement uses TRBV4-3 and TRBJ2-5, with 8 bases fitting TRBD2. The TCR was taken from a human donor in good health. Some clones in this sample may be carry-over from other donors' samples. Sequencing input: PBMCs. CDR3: CASSPWAGGAETQYF. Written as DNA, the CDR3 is TGCGCCAGCAGCCCTTGGGCGGGGGGCGCCGAGACCCAGTACTTC.